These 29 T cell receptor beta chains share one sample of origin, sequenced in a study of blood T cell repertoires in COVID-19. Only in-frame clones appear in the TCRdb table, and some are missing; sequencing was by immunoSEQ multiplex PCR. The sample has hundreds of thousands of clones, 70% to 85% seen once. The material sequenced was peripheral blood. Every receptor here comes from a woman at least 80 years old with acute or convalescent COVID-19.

The CDR3 loop is CASSVQGAMNTEAFF. CDR3 nucleotides: TGTGCCAGCTCAGTACAGGGGGCTATGAACACTGAAGCTTTCTTT. The rearrangement links TRBV18 to TRBJ1-1; TRBD1 matches at 9 bases. The CDR3 contains 15 residues. From germline, CDR1 is KGHSH and CDR2 LQKENI. The junction had 4 bases not matched to a gene; V was cut back by 5 bases and J by 0 bases.

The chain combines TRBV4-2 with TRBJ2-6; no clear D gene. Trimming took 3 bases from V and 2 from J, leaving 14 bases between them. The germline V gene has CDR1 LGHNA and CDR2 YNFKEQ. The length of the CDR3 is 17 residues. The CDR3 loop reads CASSQQVPFPGANVLTF. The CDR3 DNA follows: TGTGCCAGCAGCCAGCAGGTACCATTTCCTGGGGCCAACGTCCTGACTTTC.

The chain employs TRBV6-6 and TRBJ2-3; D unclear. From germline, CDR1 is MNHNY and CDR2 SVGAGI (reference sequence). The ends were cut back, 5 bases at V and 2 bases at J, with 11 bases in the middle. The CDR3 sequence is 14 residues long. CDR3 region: CASSGPRPTDTQYF. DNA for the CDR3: TGTGCCAGCAGTGGCCCCAGGCCCACAGATACGCAGTATTTT.

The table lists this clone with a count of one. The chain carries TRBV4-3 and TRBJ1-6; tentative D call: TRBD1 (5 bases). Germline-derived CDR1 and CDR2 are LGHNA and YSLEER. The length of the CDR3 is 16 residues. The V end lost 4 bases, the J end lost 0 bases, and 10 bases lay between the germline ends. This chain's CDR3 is CASSLHRSSYNSPLHF. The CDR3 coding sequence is TGCGCCAGCAGCCTCCACAGGAGCTCCTATAATTCACCCCTCCACTTT.

In DNA, the CDR3 is TGTGCCAGCAGTGAAAGGACAGGGGGCCCCGGGGAGCTGTTTTTT. Its translation: CASSERTGGPGELFF. This chain links TRBV2 with TRBJ2-2; TRBD1 matches 11 bases. V lost 2 bases, J lost 6 bases, and 2 bases stayed unmatched. This CDR3 is built from 15 residues. Germline-derived CDR1 and CDR2 are SNHLY and FYNNEI.

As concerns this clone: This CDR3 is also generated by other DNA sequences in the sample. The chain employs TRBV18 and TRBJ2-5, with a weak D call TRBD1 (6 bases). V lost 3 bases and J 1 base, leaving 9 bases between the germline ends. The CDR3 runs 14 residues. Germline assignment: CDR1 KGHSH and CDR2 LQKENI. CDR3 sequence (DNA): TGTGCCAGCTCACCGACAGGCGGCCAAGAGACCCAGTACTTC. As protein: CASSPTGGQETQYF.

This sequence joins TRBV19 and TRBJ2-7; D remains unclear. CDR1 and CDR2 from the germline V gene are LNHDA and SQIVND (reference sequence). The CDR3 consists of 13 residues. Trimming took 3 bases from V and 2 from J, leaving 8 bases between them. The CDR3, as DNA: TGTGCCAGTAGTATCCGCGAAGCCTACGAGCAGTACTTC. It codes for CASSIREAYEQYF.

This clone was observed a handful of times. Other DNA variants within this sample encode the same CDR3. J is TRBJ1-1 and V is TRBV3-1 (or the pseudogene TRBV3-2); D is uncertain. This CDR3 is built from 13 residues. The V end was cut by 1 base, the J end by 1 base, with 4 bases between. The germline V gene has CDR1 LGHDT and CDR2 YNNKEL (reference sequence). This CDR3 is CASSQGGNTEAFF. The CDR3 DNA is TGTGCCAGCAGCCAAGGCGGGAACACTGAAGCTTTCTTT.

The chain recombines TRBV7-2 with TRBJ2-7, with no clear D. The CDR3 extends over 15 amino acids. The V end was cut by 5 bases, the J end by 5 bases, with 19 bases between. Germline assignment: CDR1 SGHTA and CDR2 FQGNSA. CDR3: CASSPINLGLNEQYF. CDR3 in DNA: TGTGCCAGCAGCCCAATCAACCTCGGTTTGAACGAGCAGTACTTC.

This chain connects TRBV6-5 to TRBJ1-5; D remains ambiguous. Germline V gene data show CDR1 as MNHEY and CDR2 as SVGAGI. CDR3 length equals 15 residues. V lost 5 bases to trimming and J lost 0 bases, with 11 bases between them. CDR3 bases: TGTGCCAGCAGTCGGGGAAGTTATAGCAATCAGCCCCAGCATTTT. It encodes CASSRGSYSNQPQHF.

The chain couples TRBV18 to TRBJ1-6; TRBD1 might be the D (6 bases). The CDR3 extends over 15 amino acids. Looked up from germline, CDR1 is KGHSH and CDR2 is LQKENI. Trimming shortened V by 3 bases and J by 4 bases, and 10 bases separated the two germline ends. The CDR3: CASSPYRDYNSPLHF. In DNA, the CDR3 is TGTGCCAGCTCACCCTACAGGGATTATAATTCACCCCTCCACTTT.

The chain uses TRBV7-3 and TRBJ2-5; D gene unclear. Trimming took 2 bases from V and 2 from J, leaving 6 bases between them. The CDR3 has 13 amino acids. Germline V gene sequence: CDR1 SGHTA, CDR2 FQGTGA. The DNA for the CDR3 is TGTGCCAGCAGCTTATGGCCTCAAGAGACCCAGTACTTC. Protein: CASSLWPQETQYF.

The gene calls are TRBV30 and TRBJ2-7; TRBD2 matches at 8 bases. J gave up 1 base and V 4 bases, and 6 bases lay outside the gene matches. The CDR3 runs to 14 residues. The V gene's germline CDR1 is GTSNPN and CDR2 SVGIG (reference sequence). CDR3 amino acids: CAWNTQRGSYEQYF. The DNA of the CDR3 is TGTGCCTGGAATACCCAGCGGGGGTCCTACGAGCAGTACTTC.

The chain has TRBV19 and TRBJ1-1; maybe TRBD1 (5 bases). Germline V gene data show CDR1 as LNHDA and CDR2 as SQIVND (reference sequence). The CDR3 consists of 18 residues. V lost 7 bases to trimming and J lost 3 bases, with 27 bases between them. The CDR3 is CASIPTLFSGAFDTEAFF. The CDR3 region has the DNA TGTGCCAGTATACCCACTTTATTTAGTGGGGCCTTTGACACTGAAGCTTTCTTT.

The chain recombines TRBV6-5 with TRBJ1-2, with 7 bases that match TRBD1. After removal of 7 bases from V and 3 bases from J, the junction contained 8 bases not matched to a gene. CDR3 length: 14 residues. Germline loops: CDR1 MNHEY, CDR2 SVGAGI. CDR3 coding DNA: TGTGCCAGCACGGGTAAAGGGGGCGACTATGGCTACACCTTC. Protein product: CASTGKGGDYGYTF.

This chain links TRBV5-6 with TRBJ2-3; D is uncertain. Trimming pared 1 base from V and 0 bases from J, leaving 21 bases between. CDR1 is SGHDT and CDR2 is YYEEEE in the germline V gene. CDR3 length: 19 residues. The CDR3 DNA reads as TGTGCCAGCAGCTTGAAACGTTTAGCTCGCGAGACTAGCACAGATACGCAGTATTTT. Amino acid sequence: CASSLKRLARETSTDTQYF.

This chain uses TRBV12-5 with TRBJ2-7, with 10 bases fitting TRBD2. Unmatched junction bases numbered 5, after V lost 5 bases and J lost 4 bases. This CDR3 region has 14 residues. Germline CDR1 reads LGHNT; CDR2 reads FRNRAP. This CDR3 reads CASGQGTSVYEQYF. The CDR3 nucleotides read TGTGCTAGTGGTCAAGGGACTAGCGTATACGAGCAGTACTTC.

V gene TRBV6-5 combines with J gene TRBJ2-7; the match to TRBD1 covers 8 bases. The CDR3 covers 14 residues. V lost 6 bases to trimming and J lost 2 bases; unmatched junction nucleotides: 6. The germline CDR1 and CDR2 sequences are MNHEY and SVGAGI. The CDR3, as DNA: TGTGCCAGCAGGGCTACAGGGGGAACCTACGAGCAGTACTTC. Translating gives CASRATGGTYEQYF.

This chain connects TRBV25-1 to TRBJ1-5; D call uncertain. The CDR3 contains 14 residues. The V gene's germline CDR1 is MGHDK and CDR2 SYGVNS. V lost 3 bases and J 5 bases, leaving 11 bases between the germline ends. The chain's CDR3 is CASSEWQRDQPQHF. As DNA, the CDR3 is TGTGCCAGCAGTGAGTGGCAGAGGGATCAGCCCCAGCATTTT.

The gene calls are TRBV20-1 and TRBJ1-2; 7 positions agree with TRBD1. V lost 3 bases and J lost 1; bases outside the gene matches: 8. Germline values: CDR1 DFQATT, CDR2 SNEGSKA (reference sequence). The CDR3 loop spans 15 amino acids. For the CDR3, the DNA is TGCAGTGCTAGTCCCGGACAGGCCTTTAACTATGGCTACACCTTC. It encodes CSASPGQAFNYGYTF.

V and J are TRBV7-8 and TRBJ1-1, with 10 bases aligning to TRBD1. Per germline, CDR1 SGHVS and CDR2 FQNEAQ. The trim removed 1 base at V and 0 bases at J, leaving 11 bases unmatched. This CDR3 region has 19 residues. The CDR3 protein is CASSLVGGDRGNLNTEAFF. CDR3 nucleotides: TGTGCCAGCAGCTTAGTTGGGGGGGACAGGGGAAACTTGAACACTGAAGCTTTCTTT.

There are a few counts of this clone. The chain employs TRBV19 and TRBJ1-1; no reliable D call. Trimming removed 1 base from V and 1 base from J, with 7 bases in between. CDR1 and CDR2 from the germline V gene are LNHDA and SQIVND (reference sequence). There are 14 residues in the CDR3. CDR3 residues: CASSIARWNTEAFF. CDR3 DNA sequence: TGTGCCAGTAGTATAGCCAGGTGGAACACTGAAGCTTTCTTT.

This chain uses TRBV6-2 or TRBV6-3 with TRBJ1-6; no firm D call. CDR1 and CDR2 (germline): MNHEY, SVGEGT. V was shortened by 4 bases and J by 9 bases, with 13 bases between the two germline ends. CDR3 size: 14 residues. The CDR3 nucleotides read TGTGCCAGCAGTTGGGAGGTAGGAGGTTCACCCCTCCACTTT. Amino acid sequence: CASSWEVGGSPLHF.

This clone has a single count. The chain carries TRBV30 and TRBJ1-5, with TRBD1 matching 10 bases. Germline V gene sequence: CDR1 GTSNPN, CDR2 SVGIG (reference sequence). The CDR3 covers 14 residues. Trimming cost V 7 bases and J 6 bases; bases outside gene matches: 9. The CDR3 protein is CASDDRGLGQPQHF. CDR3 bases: TGTGCCTCAGACGACAGGGGGCTCGGTCAGCCCCAGCATTTT.

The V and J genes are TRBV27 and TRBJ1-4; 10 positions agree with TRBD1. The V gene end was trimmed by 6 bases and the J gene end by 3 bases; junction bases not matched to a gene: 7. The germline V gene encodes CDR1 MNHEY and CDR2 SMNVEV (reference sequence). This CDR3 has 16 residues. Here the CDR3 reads CASRLGQGGANEKLFF. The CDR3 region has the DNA TGTGCCAGCAGACTCGGACAGGGGGGGGCTAATGAAAAACTGTTTTTT.

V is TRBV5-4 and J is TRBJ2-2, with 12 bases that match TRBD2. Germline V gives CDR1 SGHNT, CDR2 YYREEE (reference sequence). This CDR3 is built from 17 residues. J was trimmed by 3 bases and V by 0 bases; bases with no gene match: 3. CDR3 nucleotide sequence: TGTGCCAGCAGCTTGGGGGGACTAGCGGGCCACACCGGGGAGCTGTTTTTT. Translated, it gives CASSLGGLAGHTGELFF.

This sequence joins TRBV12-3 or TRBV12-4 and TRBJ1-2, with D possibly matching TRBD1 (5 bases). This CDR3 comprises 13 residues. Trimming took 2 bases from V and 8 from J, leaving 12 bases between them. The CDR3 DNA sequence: TGTGCCAGCAGTTTAACAGGTCCCCCCGGCTACACCTTC. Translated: CASSLTGPPGYTF.

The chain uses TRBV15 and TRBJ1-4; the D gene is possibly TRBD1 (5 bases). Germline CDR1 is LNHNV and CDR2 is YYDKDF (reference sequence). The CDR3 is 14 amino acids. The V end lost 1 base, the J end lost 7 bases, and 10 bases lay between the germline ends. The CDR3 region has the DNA TGTGCCACCAGCAGAGCCGGGGGTGGTGAAAAACTGTTTTTT. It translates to CATSRAGGGEKLFF.

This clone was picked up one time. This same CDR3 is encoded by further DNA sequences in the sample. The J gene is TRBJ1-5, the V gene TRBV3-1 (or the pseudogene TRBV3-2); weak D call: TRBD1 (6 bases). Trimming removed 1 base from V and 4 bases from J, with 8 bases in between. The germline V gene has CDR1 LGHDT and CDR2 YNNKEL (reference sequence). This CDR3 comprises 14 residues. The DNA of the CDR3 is TGTGCCAGCAGCCAAGCAGGACAGAATCAGCCCCAGCATTTT. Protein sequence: CASSQAGQNQPQHF.